This T cell receptor (beta chain) is drawn from a study of cytomegalovirus exposure and HLA in healthy donors. The wider study: Per a later analysis, the approximately 700 first-cohort and 110 or so validation repertoires shared one platform. Overall study findings and caveats: A few CMV-associated chains proved CMV antigen-specific in vitro. Some 150 TCR beta chains were listed as cytomegalovirus-associated.

Sequencing was performed with immunoSEQ multiplex PCR; in TCRdb, only in-frame clones are kept and a portion is missing. The table has 150,000 to 180,000 clones, 85% to 90% seen once. Comments on this clone: Its antigen is unidentified.

Germline CDR1 KGHSH, CDR2 LQKENI. CDR3 length equals 15 residues. Trimming cost V 4 bases and J 3 bases; bases outside gene matches: 5. Sequenced sample: PBMCs. V and J are TRBV18 and TRBJ2-7, with TRBD1 identical over 11 bases. This TCR derives from a human donor in good health. CDR3 amino acids: CASSRPGQGDYEQYF. Here the CDR3 DNA reads TGTGCCAGCTCACGACCGGGACAGGGGGACTACGAGCAGTACTTC.